This T cell receptor (beta chain) emerged from a study of cytomegalovirus exposure and HLA in healthy donors. Study-wide points: Per a prior analysis, the majority of TCR beta V segments were productive roughly 87% or roughly 30% of the time. A later analysis reported that several of the most significant clusters appeared to be linked to common viral pathogens, among them Epstein-Barr virus. A few chains tied to CMV proved CMV antigen-specific in vitro.

Germline lookup yields CDR1 MNHEY and CDR2 SVGAGI. V was shortened by 7 bases and J by 4 bases, with 14 bases between the two germline ends. The CDR3 length is 14 residues. Use of 60 Vbeta and 13 Jbeta primers characterized the PCR. The protocol was immunoSEQ multiplex PCR, while the TCRdb copy is restricted to in-frame clones and leaves out a portion. The repertoire holds 100,000 to 150,000 clones, with 80% as singletons. Every donor was a healthy person donating bone marrow. As concerns this clone: Its antigen remains unidentified.

This TCR was recovered from a man younger than 40 in good health and CMV-seronegative. V usage is TRBV6-5 and J usage is TRBJ1-3; D possibly corresponds to TRBD1 (5 bases). The sequenced sample consisted of PBMCs. The DNA for the CDR3 is TGTGCCAGCAAGGCATGGGAGGGGGGAAACACCATATATTTT. Residues: CASKAWEGGNTIYF.